The 18 T cell receptor beta chains listed next were all sequenced from one sample in a study of identical twins' blood T cells. TCRdb re-called the 5' RACE reads through MiXCR, storing one row per CDR3 protein. Here the sample spans hundreds of thousands of distinct CDR3 sequences, about 28% being singletons. Sequenced: PBMCs. Source of these receptors: a woman aged 18-55 years in good health.

This clonotype was seen only a few times. V usage is TRBV12-3 or TRBV12-4 and J usage is TRBJ1-2, with D unresolved. Between the trimmed V and J ends, which lost 7 bases and 2 bases, there was a span of 5 bases. There are 11 residues in the CDR3. CDR3 residues: CASKENYGYTF. The CDR3 nucleotides are TGTGCCAGCAAAGAGAACTATGGCTACACCTTC.

This clonotype turned up a few times. The chain carries TRBV6-1 and TRBJ1-6; D is unresolved. Trimming shortened V by 6 bases and J by 8 bases, and 11 bases separated the two germline ends. The CDR3 spans 13 residues. Per germline, CDR1 MNHNS and CDR2 SASEGT. CDR3 region: CASRVDPYSPLHF. The CDR3 coding sequence is TGTGCCAGCAGAGTGGACCCGTATTCACCCCTCCACTTT.

The sample holds a few counts of this clonotype. This rearrangement joins TRBV11-2 to TRBJ1-1; D is possibly TRBD1 (5 bases). This CDR3 region has 13 residues. The germline V gene has CDR1 SGHAT and CDR2 FQNNGV. V dropped 5 bases and J dropped 6 bases, with 13 bases sitting between them. This CDR3 is CASSPTDSSEAFF. CDR3 bases: TGTGCCAGCAGCCCGACAGATTCTTCTGAAGCTTTCTTT.

This clonotype was seen only a few times. The chain employs TRBV29-1 and TRBJ2-1; 7 positions match TRBD2. V lost 4 bases, J lost 10 bases, and 10 bases stayed unmatched. The CDR3 extends over 13 amino acids. Germline values: CDR1 SQVTM, CDR2 ANQGSEA. CDR3 sequence reads: CSVGLGGLEEQFF. The DNA of the CDR3 is TGCAGCGTTGGTTTGGGAGGGCTAGAGGAGCAGTTCTTC.

J is TRBJ2-1 and V is TRBV5-1, with D possibly TRBD2 on 5 matching bases. The CDR3 spans 14 residues. In germline, CDR1 is SGHRS, CDR2 YFSETQ. Trimming took 1 base from V and 3 from J, leaving 8 bases between them. CDR3 in amino acids: CASSLLGSYNEQFF. The CDR3 DNA follows: TGCGCCAGCAGCTTGTTAGGGAGCTACAATGAGCAGTTCTTC.

This clonotype was recorded a few times. The chain joins TRBV2 to TRBJ1-2, with 7 bases matching TRBD1. Germline values: CDR1 SNHLY, CDR2 FYNNEI. The CDR3 sequence is 17 residues long. V lost 2 bases to trimming and J lost 7 bases; unmatched junction nucleotides: 16. CDR3 nucleotide sequence: TGTGCCAGCAGTGAATTTCTTCAGGGGGGCTCAGGTGCTGGCTACACCTTC. Its translation is CASSEFLQGGSGAGYTF.

This clonotype was observed a few times. The V gene is TRBV15, the J gene TRBJ1-5; 7 nucleotides align to TRBD1. The length of the CDR3 is 16 residues. Unmatched junction bases numbered 10, after V lost 4 bases and J lost 4 bases. Germline V gene data show CDR1 as LNHNV and CDR2 as YYDKDF (reference sequence). The CDR3 region has the DNA TGTGCCACCAGCACGATTAGGACAGGCCAAAATCAGCCCCAGCATTTT. This encodes CATSTIRTGQNQPQHF.

The rearrangement uses TRBV20-1 and TRBJ1-4; the D is unclear. The CDR3 extends over 12 amino acids. CDR1 and CDR2 from the germline V gene are DFQATT and SNEGSKA (reference sequence). V was clipped by 8 bases and J by 5 bases, with 12 bases between them. CDR3 amino acids: CSPLPSNEKLFF. Here the CDR3 DNA reads TGCAGTCCTCTTCCTTCGAATGAAAAACTGTTTTTT.

This clonotype was detected a few times. This chain uses TRBV19 with TRBJ2-2; 7 bases line up with TRBD1. Germline V gene lookup returns CDR1 LNHDA and CDR2 SQIVND (reference sequence). The CDR3 consists of 16 residues. V shed 3 bases, J shed 1 base, and the junction held 5 bases outside the gene matches. The CDR3 DNA reads as TGTGCCAGTAGTATTCCGTACAGGGGGAACACCGGGGAGCTGTTTTTT. Translating it yields CASSIPYRGNTGELFF.

A few counts support this clonotype. The rearrangement uses TRBV6-1 and TRBJ1-4, with 7 bases fitting TRBD1. J was trimmed by 5 bases and V by 4 bases; bases with no gene match: 4. Per the germline V gene, CDR1 is MNHNS and CDR2 is SASEGT. CDR3 length: 14 residues. Here the CDR3 DNA reads TGTGCCAGCAGTGCGACAGGGCAGAATGAAAAACTGTTTTTT. It yields the protein CASSATGQNEKLFF.

The chain couples TRBV29-1 to TRBJ1-5; D gene unclear. The CDR3 is 13 residues long. The germline V gene encodes CDR1 SQVTM and CDR2 ANQGSEA. V was clipped by 6 bases and J by 4 bases, with 13 bases between them. The CDR3 DNA follows: TGCAGCGTCCAATCGACTGTAAATCAGCCCCAGCATTTT. Its protein product is CSVQSTVNQPQHF.

The gene calls are TRBV18 and TRBJ1-1; TRBD1 is a possible D gene (6 bases). With 4 bases removed from V and 7 bases from J, the gap between germline ends came to 22 bases. The CDR3 length is 16 residues. Per germline, CDR1 KGHSH and CDR2 LQKENI. The CDR3 DNA reads as TGTGCCAGCTCACTGAGACCAGGGGAATTACTCTATGAAGCTTTCTTT. It codes for CASSLRPGELLYEAFF.

This rearrangement joins TRBV10-3 to TRBJ2-7, with D uncertain. The CDR3 runs 14 residues. V dropped 5 bases and J dropped 5 bases, with 16 bases sitting between them. Germline CDR1 reads ENHRY; CDR2 reads SYGVKD. The CDR3 DNA is TGTGCCATCAGTACTATGACCCTCCCCAACGAGCAGTACTTC. Residues: CAISTMTLPNEQYF.

This clonotype was recorded a few times. V usage is TRBV20-1 and J usage is TRBJ1-4; the match to TRBD1 covers 7 bases. The CDR3 is 12 amino acids. Germline V gene sequence: CDR1 DFQATT, CDR2 SNEGSKA (reference sequence). The trim removed 6 bases at V and 7 bases at J, leaving 5 bases unmatched. The CDR3 DNA is TGCAGTGCCACGGACAGGAGTGAAAAACTGTTTTTT. This sequence encodes CSATDRSEKLFF.

The chain carries TRBV29-1 and TRBJ2-4, with unresolved D. Germline V CDR1 and CDR2: SQVTM, ANQGSEA. The CDR3 sequence is 16 residues long. V was clipped by 2 bases and J by 0 bases, with 14 bases between them. In nucleotides, the CDR3 is TGCAGCGTTGAAAGGTTTCGACGGTTAGCCAAAAACATTCAGTACTTC. It yields the protein CSVERFRRLAKNIQYF.

The V gene is TRBV5-1, the J gene TRBJ2-3; D gene unclear. Germline values: CDR1 SGHRS, CDR2 YFSETQ. The CDR3 spans 14 residues. Trimming took off 1 base at V and 2 bases at J, with 8 bases between the two ends. The CDR3 reads CASSLKYLTDTQYF. Written as DNA, the CDR3 is TGCGCCAGCAGCTTGAAGTATCTCACAGATACGCAGTATTTT.

This clonotype came up many times. CDR3 protein: CAIRTYTGELFF. The CDR3 region has the DNA TGTGCCATTCGGACCTACACCGGGGAGCTGTTTTTT. The gene calls are TRBV27 and TRBJ2-2; unclear D gene. CDR3 length: 12 residues. Trimming stripped 10 bases from V and 3 bases from J, with 9 bases between. CDR1 and CDR2 (germline): MNHEY, SMNVEV (reference sequence).

With regard to this clonotype: The CDR3 does not end in the conserved phenylalanine or tryptophan, so this is likely a read error. The chain links TRBV4-2 to TRBJ2-3, with TRBD2 matching 8 bases. Germline V gene lookup returns CDR1 LGHNA and CDR2 YNFKEQ. The CDR3 extends over 15 amino acids. J gave up 5 bases and V 3 bases, and 7 bases lay outside the gene matches. The CDR3 loop is CASSQNGGAEDTQYS. The CDR3 nucleotides read TGTGCCAGCAGCCAGAACGGGGGGGCTGAAGATACGCAGTATTCT.